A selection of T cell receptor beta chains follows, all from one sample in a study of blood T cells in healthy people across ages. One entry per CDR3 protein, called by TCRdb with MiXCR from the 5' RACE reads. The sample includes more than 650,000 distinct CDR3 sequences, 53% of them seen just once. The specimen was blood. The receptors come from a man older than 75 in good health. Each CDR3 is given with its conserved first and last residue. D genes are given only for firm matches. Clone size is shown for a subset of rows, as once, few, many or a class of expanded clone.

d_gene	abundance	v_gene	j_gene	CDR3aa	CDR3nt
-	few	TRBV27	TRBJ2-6	CASSLSAGAGANVLTF	TGTGCCAGCAGTTTATCTGCTGGGGCCGGGGCCAACGTCCTGACTTTC
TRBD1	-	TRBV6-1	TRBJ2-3	CASIQGTGGHRYAYF	TGTGCCAGCATTCAAGGGACAGGGGGCCACAGATACGCGTATTTT
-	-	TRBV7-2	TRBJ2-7	CASSQNMAGSSYNEQYF	TGTGCCAGCAGCCAAAATATGGCGGGAAGCTCCTACAATGAGCAGTACTTC
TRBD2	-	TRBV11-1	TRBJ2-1	CASSPGGVGLARNEQFF	TGTGCCAGCAGCCCCGGGGGCGTAGGACTAGCCCGCAATGAGCAGTTCTTC
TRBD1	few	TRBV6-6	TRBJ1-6	CASSQQGASGSPLHF	TGTGCCAGCAGCCAACAGGGGGCGTCAGGTTCACCCCTCCACTTT
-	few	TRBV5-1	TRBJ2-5	CASSLEPETQYF	TGCGCCAGCAGCTTGGAGCCGGAGACCCAGTACTTC
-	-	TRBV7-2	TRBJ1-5	CASSPDTSQPQHF	TGTGCCAGCAGCCCAGACACCTCTCAGCCCCAGCATTTT
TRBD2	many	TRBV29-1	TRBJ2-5	CSVLAGDETQYF	TGCAGCGTCCTAGCGGGAGATGAGACCCAGTACTTC
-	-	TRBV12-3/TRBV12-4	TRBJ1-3	CASSIRRGSGNTIYF	TGTGCCAGCAGTATCCGGAGGGGGAGCGGAAACACCATATATTTT
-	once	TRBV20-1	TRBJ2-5	CSAKDRGVTQYF	TGCAGTGCTAAGGACCGCGGGGTGACCCAGTACTTC
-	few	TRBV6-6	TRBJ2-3	CASSYSSDTQYF	TGTGCCAGCAGTTACTCATCAGATACGCAGTATTTT
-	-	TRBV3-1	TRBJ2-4	CASSQASGGRIQYF	TGTGCCAGCAGCCAAGCTTCAGGCGGGCGCATTCAGTACTTC
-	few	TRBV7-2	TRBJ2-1	CASSLAPLAHEQFF	TGTGCCAGCAGCTTAGCCCCCCTAGCCCATGAGCAGTTCTTC
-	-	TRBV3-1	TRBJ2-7	CASSFITRGPEQYF	TGTGCCAGCAGCTTCATCACCCGAGGACCCGAGCAGTACTTC
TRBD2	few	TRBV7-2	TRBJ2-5	CASSLLAGSQETQYF	TGTGCCAGCAGCTTACTAGCGGGGTCTCAAGAGACCCAGTACTTC
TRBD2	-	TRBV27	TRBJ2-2	CASSVAGVRTGELFF	TGTGCCAGCAGTGTAGCGGGAGTGCGGACCGGGGAGCTGTTTTTT
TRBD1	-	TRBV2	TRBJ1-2	CASRGDSGNYGYTF	TGTGCCAGCAGGGGGGACAGTGGAAACTATGGCTACACCTTC
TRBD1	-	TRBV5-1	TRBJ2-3	CASSLEGQQLTDTQYF	TGCGCCAGCAGCTTGGAGGGACAGCAGTTGACAGATACGCAGTATTTT
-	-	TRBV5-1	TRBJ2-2	CASSVRGQNTGELFF	TGCGCCAGCAGCGTCCGGGGACAGAACACCGGGGAGCTGTTTTTT
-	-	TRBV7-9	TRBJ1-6	CASSLGNYNSPLHF	TGTGCCAGCAGCTTAGGGAACTATAATTCACCCCTCCACTTT
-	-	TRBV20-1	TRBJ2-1	CSASRGNEQFF	TGCAGTGCTAGTAGGGGTAATGAGCAGTTCTTC
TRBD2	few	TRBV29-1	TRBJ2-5	CSGRTSGSRAQYF	TGCAGCGGCCGGACTAGCGGGTCGCGGGCCCAGTACTTC
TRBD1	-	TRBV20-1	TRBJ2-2	CSASGQKNTGELFF	TGCAGTGCTTCGGGACAGAAAAACACCGGGGAGCTGTTTTTT
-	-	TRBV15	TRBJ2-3	CATSRTGTSDTQYF	TGTGCCACCAGCAGAACCGGGACTTCAGATACGCAGTATTTT
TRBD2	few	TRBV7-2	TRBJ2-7	CASSPDSGRTYEQYF	TGTGCCAGCAGCCCCGATAGCGGGAGAACCTACGAGCAGTACTTC
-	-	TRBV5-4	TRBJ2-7	CASSPINAVKQYF	TGTGCCAGCAGCCCGATCAATGCGGTCAAGCAGTACTTC
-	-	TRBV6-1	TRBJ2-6	CASSEETGSAGANVLTF	TGTGCCAGCAGTGAAGAGACGGGATCCGCTGGGGCCAACGTCCTGACTTTC
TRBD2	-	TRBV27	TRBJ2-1	CASSPETSGRIKFF	TGTGCCAGCAGTCCTGAGACTAGCGGGAGGATAAAGTTCTTC
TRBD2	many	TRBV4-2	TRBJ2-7	CASSQAGTSAYEQYF	TGTGCCAGCAGCCAGGCCGGGACTAGCGCCTACGAGCAGTACTTC
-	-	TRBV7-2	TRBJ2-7	CASSSAGREQYF	TGTGCCAGCAGCTCTGCGGGGCGCGAGCAGTACTTC
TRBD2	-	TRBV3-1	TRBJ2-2	CASSRRTSGNTGELFF	TGTGCCAGCAGCCGCCGGACTAGCGGTAACACCGGGGAGCTGTTTTTT
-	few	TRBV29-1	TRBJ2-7	CSVVGGERYEQYF	TGCAGCGTTGTGGGGGGAGAGAGATACGAGCAGTACTTC
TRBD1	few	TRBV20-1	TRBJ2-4	CSARVQGVAKNIQYF	TGCAGTGCTAGAGTGCAGGGGGTTGCCAAAAACATTCAGTACTTC
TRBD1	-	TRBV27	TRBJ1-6	CASSLVRTGGSPLHF	TGTGCCAGCAGTTTGGTCAGGACAGGGGGCTCACCCCTCCACTTT
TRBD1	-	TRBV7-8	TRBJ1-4	CASSQTGATNEKLFF	TGTGCCAGCAGCCAGACAGGGGCAACTAATGAAAAACTGTTTTTT
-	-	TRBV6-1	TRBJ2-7	CASIDVQRGTYEQYF	TGTGCCAGCATCGACGTACAAAGGGGAACTTACGAGCAGTACTTC
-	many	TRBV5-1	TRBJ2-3	CASSLGGTDTQYF	TGTGCCAGCAGCTTAGGGGGCACAGATACGCAGTATTTT
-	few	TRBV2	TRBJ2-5	CASVRIQETQYF	TGTGCCAGCGTTCGGATCCAAGAGACCCAGTACTTC
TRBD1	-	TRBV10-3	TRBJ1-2	CAISPKGAQHGYTF	TGTGCCATCAGTCCTAAGGGGGCGCAACATGGCTACACCTTC
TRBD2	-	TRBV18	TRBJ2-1	CASSALGLAGGTNYNEQFF	TGTGCCAGCTCCGCGCTCGGACTAGCGGGAGGTACTAACTACAATGAGCAGTTCTTC
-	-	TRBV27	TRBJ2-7	CASSNLGASYEQYF	TGTGCCAGCAGTAACCTTGGGGCATCCTACGAGCAGTACTTC
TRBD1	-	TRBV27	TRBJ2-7	CASRRDREGYEQYF	TGTGCCAGCAGAAGGGACAGGGAGGGCTACGAGCAGTACTTC
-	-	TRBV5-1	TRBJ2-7	CASSLLRPLGYEQYF	TGCGCCAGCAGCCTACTGCGACCGTTAGGCTACGAGCAGTACTTC
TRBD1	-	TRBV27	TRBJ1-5	CASSVGTGAQPQHF	TGTGCCAGCAGCGTCGGGACAGGGGCTCAGCCCCAGCATTTT
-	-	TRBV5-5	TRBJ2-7	CASSLSATNEQYF	TGTGCCAGCAGCTTAAGCGCGACCAATGAGCAGTACTTC
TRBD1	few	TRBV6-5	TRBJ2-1	CASSQGVGDNEQFF	TGTGCCAGCAGTCAGGGGGTGGGTGACAATGAGCAGTTCTTC
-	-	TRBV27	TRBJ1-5	CASTNLQGQPQHF	TGTGCCAGCACCAATTTACAGGGTCAGCCCCAGCATTTT
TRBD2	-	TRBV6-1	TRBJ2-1	CASSSPGLAGILSYNEQFF	TGTGCCAGCAGTAGTCCGGGACTAGCGGGAATTCTCTCCTACAATGAGCAGTTCTTC